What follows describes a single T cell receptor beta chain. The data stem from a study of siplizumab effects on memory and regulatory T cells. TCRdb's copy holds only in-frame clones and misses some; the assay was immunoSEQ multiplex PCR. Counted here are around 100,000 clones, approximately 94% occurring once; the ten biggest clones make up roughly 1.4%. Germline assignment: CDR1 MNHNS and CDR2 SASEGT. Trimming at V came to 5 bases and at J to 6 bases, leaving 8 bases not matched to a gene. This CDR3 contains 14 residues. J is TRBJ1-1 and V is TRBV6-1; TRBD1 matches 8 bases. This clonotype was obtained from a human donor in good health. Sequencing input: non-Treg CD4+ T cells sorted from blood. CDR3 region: CASSTRTGSPEAFF. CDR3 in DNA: TGTGCCAGCAGTACCAGGACAGGGAGCCCTGAAGCTTTCTTT.